This T cell receptor (beta chain) was found in a study of blood T cells in healthy people across ages. Findings and caveats of the study: With donor CMV status unknown, expanded clonotype changes were possibly confounded.

PCR was performed a second time for roughly 7 to 11 cycles using a sample-barcoded 5' primer and a J-beta primer mix. TCRdb ran MiXCR on the 5' RACE reads and lists one entry per CDR3 protein. There are roughly 1,100,000 distinct CDR3 sequences in the sample; about 23% occur only once, and approximately 0.71% lies in the top ten. The CDR3 length is 14 residues. The ends were cut back, 5 bases at V and 4 bases at J, with 12 bases in the middle. CDR1 and CDR2 from the germline V gene are MDHEN and SYDVKM. Details on this clonotype: Its antigen remains unknown.

This sample also appeared in a second study, on T cells of mothers and their children. According to that study: Among related mother-child pairs, overlap was slightly higher than in unrelated pairs, though not significantly.

This receptor was taken from a girl aged 2-10 years in good health. The source material was blood. J is TRBJ1-3 and V is TRBV28, with no clear D. The CDR3 DNA reads as TGTGCCAGCAGTCCCCCCGGTTCGGGAAACACCATATATTTT. Its translation is CASSPPGSGNTIYF.